The 31 T cell receptor beta chains in this list originate from one sample, sequenced in a study of response to subunit inactivated influenza vaccine. TCRdb reanalysed the RT-PCR reads using MiXCR and keeps one entry per CDR3 protein. This table holds 600,000 to 850,000 distinct CDR3 sequences, roughly 15% found once. Sequencing was performed on PBMCs from blood, taken around two weeks before vaccination. The receptors were sampled from a man aged 50-60 years who received an inactivated influenza vaccine.

This clonotype was found a few times. The chain recombines TRBV29-1 with TRBJ1-5; 7 bases map to TRBD1. The CDR3 consists of 14 residues. J was trimmed by 1 base and V by 4 bases; bases with no gene match: 4. Germline-derived CDR1 and CDR2 are SQVTM and ANQGSEA. The CDR3 sequence: CSVGGTDSNQPQHF. CDR3 DNA sequence: TGCAGCGTTGGGGGGACAGACAGCAATCAGCCCCAGCATTTT. The variable domain in full, completed from reference TRBV29-1 and TRBJ1-5, reads SAVISQKPSRDICQRGTSLTIQCQVDSQVTMMFWYRQQPGQSLTLIATANQGSEATYESGFVIDKFPISRPNLTFSTLTVSNMSPEDSSIYLCSVGGTDSNQPQHFGDGTRLSIL.

This clonotype was observed at least ten times. J is TRBJ2-2 and V is TRBV28; D unresolved. Germline CDR1 reads MDHEN; CDR2 reads SYDVKM. The V gene lost 6 bases and the J gene lost 0 bases, with 11 bases spanning the gap. The CDR3 contains 15 residues. The DNA for the CDR3 is TGTGCCAGCAGCCGACGGGTCCCGAACACCGGGGAGCTGTTTTTT. Encoded protein: CASSRRVPNTGELFF.

This clonotype came up a few times. The chain recombines TRBV20-1 with TRBJ2-7, with a weak D call TRBD2 (6 bases). This CDR3 comprises 14 residues. Trimming removed 2 bases at V and 3 bases at J, with 14 bases between. The germline gives CDR1 DFQATT, CDR2 SNEGSKA (reference sequence). CDR3 sequence reads: CSARPAGTHYEQYF. CDR3 nucleotides: TGCAGTGCTAGACCGGCGGGGACCCACTACGAGCAGTACTTC.

This clonotype showed up many times. This chain connects TRBV29-1 to TRBJ2-1, with no clear D. CDR1 and CDR2 (germline): SQVTM, ANQGSEA. V lost 2 bases, J lost 9 bases, and 11 bases lay in between. CDR3 length: 12 residues. CDR3 loop: CSVEIVWFEQFF. The DNA for the CDR3 is TGCAGCGTTGAAATCGTTTGGTTTGAGCAGTTCTTC.

This clonotype was seen only a few times. V and J are TRBV20-1 and TRBJ1-2; D is unclear. Germline V gives CDR1 DFQATT, CDR2 SNEGSKA (reference sequence). This CDR3 has 15 amino acids. V lost 2 bases to trimming and J lost 7 bases, with 20 bases between them. The CDR3 loop reads CSARRNLLGLGGYTF. The CDR3 bases are TGCAGTGCTAGACGAAATCTTCTAGGGCTGGGTGGCTACACCTTC.

This sequence joins TRBV7-9 and TRBJ2-3; a weak D match, TRBD1 (8 bases). This CDR3 comprises 16 residues. Trimming left V 5 bases short and J 5 bases short, with 20 bases between. CDR1 SEHNR and CDR2 FQNEAQ come from the germline V gene (reference sequence). CDR3 amino acids: CASSGRTGRVRDTQYF. In DNA form, the CDR3 reads TGTGCCAGCAGCGGGCGGACAGGGAGGGTGCGAGATACGCAGTATTTT.

As concerns this clonotype: The junction and the germline gene differ at one end; a read error may be behind it. The CDR3 sequence: CASTTGGNAIYF. As DNA, the CDR3 is TGTGCCAGCACTACCGGAGGAAACGCCATATATTTT. V is TRBV6-2 or TRBV6-3 and J is TRBJ1-3; D gene uncertain. In germline, CDR1 is MNHEY, CDR2 SVGEGT. The CDR3 sequence is 12 residues long.

The chain couples TRBV9 to TRBJ1-1, with TRBD1 matching over 11 bases. The length of the CDR3 is 14 residues. The trim removed 5 bases at V and 5 bases at J, leaving 5 bases unmatched. CDR1 and CDR2 from the germline V gene are SGDLS and YYNGEE. CDR3 sequence (DNA): TGTGCCAGCAGTGGGGGGACAGGGGGGACTGAAGCTTTCTTT. Translating gives CASSGGTGGTEAFF. Using reference TRBV9 and TRBJ1-1 for the parts outside the CDR3, the full variable domain is DSGVTQTPKHLITATGQRVTLRCSPRSGDLSVYWYQQSLDQGLQFLIQYYNGEERAKGNILERFSAQQFPDLHSELNLSSLELGDSALYFCASSGGTGGTEAFFGQGTRLTVV.

This clonotype has more than one count but fewer than ten. V gene TRBV5-5 combines with J gene TRBJ2-5; D is uncertain. The germline V gene has CDR1 SGHKS and CDR2 YYEKEE (reference sequence). V was shortened by 2 bases and J by 0 bases, with 5 bases between the two germline ends. The CDR3 has 13 amino acids. CDR3 sequence: CASSFTDQETQYF. Here the CDR3 DNA reads TGTGCCAGCAGCTTTACAGACCAAGAGACCCAGTACTTC.

This clonotype was observed once. V and J are TRBV7-6 and TRBJ2-1, with D maybe TRBD1 (5 bases). The V and J ends lost 1 base and 6 bases respectively, with 13 bases between them. Germline lookup yields CDR1 SGHVS and CDR2 FNYEAQ. The CDR3 loop spans 15 amino acids. CDR3 in amino acids: CASSLEAGLFNEQFF. CDR3 nucleotide sequence: TGTGCCAGCAGCTTAGAGGCAGGGTTGTTCAATGAGCAGTTCTTC. The whole variable domain, remainder taken from reference TRBV7-6 and TRBJ2-1, is GAGVSQSPRYKVTKRGQDVALRCDPISGHVSLYWYRQALGQGPEFLTYFNYEAQQDKSGLPNDRFSAERPEGSISTLTIQRTEQRDSAMYRCASSLEAGLFNEQFFGPGTRLTVL.

There are a few counts of this clonotype. J is TRBJ2-7 and V is TRBV5-5; D unresolved. The germline V and J ends were trimmed by 0 bases and 7 bases, with 8 bases remaining between them. Germline CDR1 and CDR2: SGHKS and YYEKEE (reference sequence). CDR3 size: 12 residues. CDR3 sequence (DNA): TGTGCCAGCAGCTTGGCTCTCGGTGAGCAGTACTTC. This encodes CASSLALGEQYF.

This clonotype was picked up a small number of times. The chain couples TRBV25-1 to TRBJ2-5, with 9 bases lining up with TRBD2. The CDR3 spans 15 residues. The germline gives CDR1 MGHDK, CDR2 SYGVNS. V shed 6 bases, J shed 5 bases, and the junction held 10 bases outside the gene matches. The CDR3, as DNA: TGTGCCAGCAGCCCTCAGGCGGGAGGGGGGGAGACCCAGTACTTC. Amino acid sequence: CASSPQAGGGETQYF.

The chain employs TRBV7-9 and TRBJ2-7; D possibly corresponds to TRBD2 (6 bases). This CDR3 contains 14 residues. Trimming left V 7 bases short and J 0 bases short, with 13 bases between. Germline V CDR1 and CDR2: SEHNR, FQNEAQ (reference sequence). The DNA of the CDR3 is TGTGCCAGCACGGCCCGGGGGTACTCCTACGAGCAGTACTTC. This sequence encodes CASTARGYSYEQYF.

The chain recombines TRBV5-1 with TRBJ2-2, with 12 nucleotides matching TRBD1. Germline CDR1 is SGHRS and CDR2 is YFSETQ. This CDR3 has 18 residues. V shed 3 bases, J shed 1 base, and the junction held 7 bases outside the gene matches. CDR3 loop: CASSWGTGGRWNTGELFF. The CDR3 DNA sequence: TGCGCCAGCAGCTGGGGGACAGGGGGCCGATGGAACACCGGGGAGCTGTTTTTT.

The chain recombines TRBV27 with TRBJ2-3, with TRBD1 identical over 9 bases. Germline lookup yields CDR1 MNHEY and CDR2 SMNVEV (reference sequence). The V segment lost 3 bases and the J segment 4 bases; nucleotides outside the gene matches: 8. This CDR3 region has 16 residues. Here the CDR3 DNA reads TGTGCCAGCAGTTTGTCCCGGGACAGGGTCCCAGATACGCAGTATTTT. This codes for CASSLSRDRVPDTQYF.

The rearrangement links TRBV7-9 to TRBJ2-7; no firm D call. Germline V lookup: CDR1 SEHNR, CDR2 FQNEAQ (reference sequence). V gave up 1 base and J gave up 2 bases, with 12 bases separating them. The CDR3 covers 15 residues. In DNA, the CDR3 is TGTGCCAGCAGCTTAGTAGGCAGTAAGACCTACGAGCAGTACTTC. It yields the protein CASSLVGSKTYEQYF.

In its sample, this clonotype was seen a few times. The chain combines TRBV5-1 with TRBJ1-2; TRBD1 matches at 12 bases. The germline CDR1 and CDR2 sequences are SGHRS and YFSETQ. The J segment lost 6 bases and the V segment lost 4 bases, leaving 7 bases of the junction unmatched. The CDR3 extends over 15 amino acids. The CDR3 spells CASSPRDRGRNGYTF. DNA for the CDR3: TGCGCCAGCAGCCCCCGGGACAGGGGGCGCAATGGCTACACCTTC.

The table lists this clonotype with a few counts. The chain combines TRBV7-2 with TRBJ2-3, with D uncertain. CDR1 and CDR2 from the germline V gene are SGHTA and FQGNSA. CDR3 size: 13 residues. Trimming cost V 2 bases and J 6 bases, with 9 bases left between them. CDR3 residues: CASSLSKSDTQYF. CDR3 nucleotide sequence: TGTGCCAGCAGCTTATCGAAGTCGGATACGCAGTATTTT.

This clonotype came up a few times. This chain links TRBV12-3 or TRBV12-4 with TRBJ1-3; D perhaps matches TRBD1 (6 bases). The V gene lost 5 bases and the J gene lost 0 bases, with 8 bases spanning the gap. The CDR3 consists of 14 residues. The CDR3 is CASSPRGSGNTIYF. The CDR3 DNA is TGTGCCAGCAGTCCCAGGGGCTCTGGAAACACCATATATTTT.

This clonotype turned up a few times. The rearrangement links TRBV6-5 to TRBJ1-2, with 10 nucleotides matching TRBD1. V was clipped by 0 bases and J by 1 base; unmatched bases: 2. The germline gives CDR1 MNHEY, CDR2 SVGAGI. The CDR3 is 16 residues long. The CDR3 loop reads CASSYSGQGFNYGYTF. CDR3 DNA: TGTGCCAGCAGTTACTCGGGACAGGGGTTTAACTATGGCTACACCTTC.

The genes are TRBV12-3 or TRBV12-4 and TRBJ2-1, with 9 bases lining up with TRBD2. After removal of 2 bases from V and 9 bases from J, the junction contained 2 bases not matched to a gene. CDR3 length: 13 residues. The CDR3 nucleotides read TGTGCCAGCAGTTTATCGACTAGCGGTGAGCAGTTCTTC. Encoded protein: CASSLSTSGEQFF.

This chain uses TRBV7-2 with TRBJ1-3; D unresolved. Trimming shortened V by 3 bases and J by 0 bases, and 6 bases separated the two germline ends. Per germline, CDR1 SGHTA and CDR2 FQGNSA. The length of the CDR3 is 14 residues. This CDR3 reads CASSLVGSGNTIYF. The CDR3 DNA sequence: TGTGCCAGCAGCTTGGTCGGCTCTGGAAACACCATATATTTT.

The gene calls are TRBV10-3 and TRBJ1-1; D might be TRBD1 (5 bases). V was shortened by 11 bases and J by 0 bases, with 13 bases between the two germline ends. The CDR3 is 13 amino acids. From germline, CDR1 is ENHRY and CDR2 SYGVKD. The CDR3 nucleotides read TGTGCCTCAGGGCCGGGAGTGAACACTGAAGCTTTCTTT. This codes for CASGPGVNTEAFF.

This clonotype was counted only a few times. The chain employs TRBV29-1 and TRBJ2-7, with 9 bases matching TRBD1. CDR3 size: 12 residues. The V gene's germline CDR1 is SQVTM and CDR2 ANQGSEA. Germline trimming cut 5 bases from V and 7 bases from J; bases unmatched to any gene: 6. In nucleotides, the CDR3 is TGCAGCGTTCGGGGACAGGGTGGAGAGCAGTACTTC. Encoded protein: CSVRGQGGEQYF.

This clonotype has a count of ten or more. The CDR3 here is CASSLARANTEAFF. CDR3 bases: TGTGCCAGCAGCTTGGCTAGGGCCAACACTGAAGCTTTCTTT. The chain carries TRBV5-4 and TRBJ1-1; unclear D gene. CDR1 is SGHNT, CDR2 YYREEE, per germline (reference sequence). V was pared by 0 bases and J by 2 bases, with 8 bases between. CDR3 length: 14 residues.

This clonotype was detected ten times or more. The gene calls are TRBV12-3 or TRBV12-4 and TRBJ2-1, with TRBD1 identical over 9 bases. The V segment lost 6 bases and the J segment 9 bases; nucleotides outside the gene matches: 6. The CDR3 spans 13 residues. This CDR3 is CASRRIQGAEQFF. Here the CDR3 DNA reads TGTGCCAGCAGAAGAATACAGGGGGCTGAGCAGTTCTTC.

The gene calls are TRBV29-1 and TRBJ1-1; D might be TRBD1 (5 bases). The CDR3 contains 14 residues. V lost 5 bases and J lost 6, with 19 bases in between. Germline V gene sequence: CDR1 SQVTM, CDR2 ANQGSEA. This CDR3 is CSVTIQTRVPEAFF. CDR3 coding DNA: TGCAGCGTTACCATTCAAACCAGGGTGCCTGAAGCTTTCTTT.

The rearrangement uses TRBV24-1 and TRBJ2-2; 8 bases agree with TRBD1. The CDR3 spans 19 residues. The J segment lost 0 bases and the V segment lost 6 bases, leaving 14 bases of the junction unmatched. CDR1 is KGHDR, CDR2 SFDVKD, per germline. The CDR3 coding sequence is TGTGCCACCAGTTCCCCGGACAGGGTAATCGGTACGAACACCGGGGAGCTGTTTTTT. Translation: CATSSPDRVIGTNTGELFF.

The chain combines TRBV27 with TRBJ2-7, with 11 bases lining up with TRBD1. Trimming took 3 bases from V and 2 from J; bases not matched to a gene: 12. The CDR3 is 18 amino acids. CDR1 is MNHEY, CDR2 SMNVEV, per germline (reference sequence). The CDR3 bases are TGTGCCAGCAGTTTGTTTGGGACAGGGGGTTCTTCCGCCTACGAGCAGTACTTC. Amino acids: CASSLFGTGGSSAYEQYF.

The CDR3 protein is CSARDMGRGGETQYF. CDR3 coding DNA: TGCAGTGCTAGAGACATGGGCAGGGGGGGAGAGACCCAGTACTTC. The chain couples TRBV20-1 to TRBJ2-5, with D tentatively TRBD1 or TRBD2 (7 bases each). Deletions cut 0 bases from V and 4 bases from J, with 15 bases between. CDR1 and CDR2 (germline): DFQATT, SNEGSKA (reference sequence). The CDR3 extends over 15 amino acids.

The chain combines TRBV7-2 with TRBJ2-7; TRBD1 agrees at 9 bases. This CDR3 is 13 amino acids long. Germline V CDR1 and CDR2: SGHTA, FQGNSA. Germline trimming cut 5 bases from V and 5 bases from J; bases unmatched to any gene: 4. The CDR3 is CASSLNRGHEQYF. The CDR3 bases are TGTGCCAGCAGCCTTAACAGGGGGCACGAGCAGTACTTC.